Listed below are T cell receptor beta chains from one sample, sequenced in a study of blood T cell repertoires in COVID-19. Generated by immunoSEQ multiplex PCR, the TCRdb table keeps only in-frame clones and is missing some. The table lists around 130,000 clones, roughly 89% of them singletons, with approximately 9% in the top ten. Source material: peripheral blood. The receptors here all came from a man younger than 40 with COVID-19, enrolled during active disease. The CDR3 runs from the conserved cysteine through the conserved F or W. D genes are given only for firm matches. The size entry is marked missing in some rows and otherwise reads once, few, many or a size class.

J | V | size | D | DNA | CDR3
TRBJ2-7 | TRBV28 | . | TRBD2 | TGTGCCAGCAGGCGGGAGCGCCCCTACGAGCAGTACTTC | CASRRERPYEQYF
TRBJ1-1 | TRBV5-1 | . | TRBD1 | TGCGCCAGCAGCACCGGACAGGGAGGCACTGAAGCTTTCTTT | CASSTGQGGTEAFF
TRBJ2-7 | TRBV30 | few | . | TGTGCCTGGAGTCTCGAGCGGAACTCCTACGAGCAGTACTTC | CAWSLERNSYEQYF
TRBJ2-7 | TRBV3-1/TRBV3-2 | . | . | TGTGCCAGCAGCCGACTCAGGGGCGAGCAGTACTTC | CASSRLRGEQYF
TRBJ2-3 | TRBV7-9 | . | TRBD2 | TGTGCCAGCCACCCGGGGCGGGAGGGAGATACGCAGTATTTT | CASHPGREGDTQYF
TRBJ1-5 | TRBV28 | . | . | TGTGCCAGCGTTGGGGGCCTCCATAGCAATCAGCCCCAGCATTTT | CASVGGLHSNQPQHF
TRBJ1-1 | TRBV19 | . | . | TGTGCCAGTAGTCCCAGGGGAGGGTATGCGGCTGAAGCTTTCTTT | CASSPRGGYAAEAFF
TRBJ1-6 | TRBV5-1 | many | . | TGCGCCAGCAGCGTCGAGAGGGCGGCGAATTCACCCCTCCACTTT | CASSVERAANSPLHF
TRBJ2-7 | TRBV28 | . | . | TGTGCCAGCACCGTGACTAGTATATCCTACGAGCAGTACTTC | CASTVTSISYEQYF
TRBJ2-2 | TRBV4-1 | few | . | TGCGCCAGCAGCCAATACTTCGGGGAGCTGTTTTTT | CASSQYFGELFF
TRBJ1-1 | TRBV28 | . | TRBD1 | TGTGCCAGCAGGAACCCAGGGGGCAACACTGAAGCTTTCTTT | CASRNPGGNTEAFF
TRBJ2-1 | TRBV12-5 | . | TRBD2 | TGTGCTAGTGGTACCGGGGAGGGGAGGTATGAGCAGTTCTTC | CASGTGEGRYEQFF
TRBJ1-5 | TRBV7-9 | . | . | TGTGCCAGCAGCTTATCGAGTAATTGGCCCCAGCATTTT | CASSLSSNWPQHF
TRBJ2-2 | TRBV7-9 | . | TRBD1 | TGTGCCAGCAGCTTAGGACAGGGGAACACCGGGGAGCTGTTTTTT | CASSLGQGNTGELFF
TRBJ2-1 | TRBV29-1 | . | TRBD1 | TGCAGCGGGGGACAGGGTCCCTACAATGAGCAGTTCTTC | CSGGQGPYNEQFF